This T cell receptor beta chain was identified in a study of CXCR3-negative and CXCR3-positive naive CD8 T cells. Study as a whole: Per-library TRB read counts averaged about 1.5 +/- 0.3 million, adding up to 120 million to 150 million in total. Study-wide points: The study found CXCR3 expression partially decreased after cryopreservation and ran most assays on fresh PBMCs.

In preparing the TRB cDNA libraries, 5' RACE with UMI labels was used. TCRdb reprocessed the 5' RACE reads and reports one entry per CDR3 protein, with no DNA. The listing contains tens of thousands of distinct CDR3 sequences. Remarks on this clonotype: Antigen specificity is unknown.

CDR1 SGHDN and CDR2 FVKESK come from the germline V gene. This CDR3 contains 12 residues. Researchers sorted under 350,000 cells of each CD8+ T cell subset in triplicate. Within the CD8+ T cell compartment, naive cells were CD45RO-CCR7+CD27+CD95-. The sample consisted of naive CXCR3- CD8+ T cells from blood. Specified subset: CD45RO-CCR7+CD27+CD95- naive CD8+ T cells lacking CXCR3 (TNR3-). This clonotype was obtained from a human donor in good health. Some clones in this sample may be carry-over from other donors' samples. The V call is TRBV14, the J call TRBJ2-5. The CDR3 protein is CASSLIGETQYF.